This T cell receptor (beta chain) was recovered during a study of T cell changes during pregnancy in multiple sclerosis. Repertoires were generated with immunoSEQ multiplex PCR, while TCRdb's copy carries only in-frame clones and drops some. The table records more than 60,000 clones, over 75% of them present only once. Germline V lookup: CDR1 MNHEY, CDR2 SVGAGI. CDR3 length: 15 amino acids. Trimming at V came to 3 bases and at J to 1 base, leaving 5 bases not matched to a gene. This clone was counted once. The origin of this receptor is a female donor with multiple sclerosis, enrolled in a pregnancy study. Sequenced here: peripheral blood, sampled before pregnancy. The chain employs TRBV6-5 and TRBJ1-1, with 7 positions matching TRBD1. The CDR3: CASSYNRGGNTEAFF. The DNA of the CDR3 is TGTGCCAGCAGTTATAACAGGGGAGGGAACACTGAAGCTTTCTTT.